The 24 T cell receptor beta chains below all came from one sample that was sequenced in a study of neurological immune-mediated disorders. One entry per CDR3 protein results from TCRdb running MiXCR on the 5' RACE reads. This table holds more than 100,000 distinct CDR3 sequences, 11% found once. Time point meaning: longitudinal time-point 3. Sequenced sample: PBMCs. These TCRs come from a female donor with HTLV-1-associated myelopathy (HAM/TSP).

This clonotype was recorded at least ten times. The chain couples TRBV6-5 to TRBJ1-1; the D gene is possibly TRBD1 (6 bases). The germline V gene encodes CDR1 MNHEY and CDR2 SVGAGI. This CDR3 contains 15 residues. Trimming shortened V by 2 bases and J by 7 bases, and 17 bases separated the two germline ends. CDR3 in DNA: TGTGCCAGCAGTTACGGGGGGCCCCATAACGGTGAAGCTTTCTTT. Its protein is CASSYGGPHNGEAFF.

This clonotype occurred many times. V and J are TRBV7-9 and TRBJ2-1, with D possibly being TRBD2 (7 bases). Between the trimmed V and J ends, which lost 7 bases and 7 bases, there was a span of 17 bases. The germline gives CDR1 SEHNR, CDR2 FQNEAQ (reference sequence). This CDR3 spans 14 amino acids. Here the CDR3 DNA reads TGTGCCAGCACCATGGGGGGGGCTTGGAATGAGCAGTTCTTC. Protein product: CASTMGGAWNEQFF.

This chain uses TRBV5-1 with TRBJ2-7; D is unclear. The CDR3 runs to 17 residues. V dropped 5 bases and J dropped 6 bases, with 27 bases sitting between them. Germline V lookup: CDR1 SGHRS, CDR2 YFSETQ. The CDR3 DNA follows: TGCGCCAGCAGAGGTGTGACCGTAAATCCAACCCTCCCCGAGCAGTACTTC. Residues: CASRGVTVNPTLPEQYF.

CDR3 region: CASSPSPDRSADTQYF. The CDR3 region has the DNA TGCGCCAGCAGCCCATCCCCGGACAGATCCGCAGATACGCAGTATTTT. This chain joins TRBV5-1 and TRBJ2-3, with a tentative D call TRBD1 (6 bases). The germline V gene encodes CDR1 SGHRS and CDR2 YFSETQ. V shed 4 bases and J shed 4 bases, with 19 bases lying between them. The CDR3 is made up of 16 amino acids.

This clonotype was recorded many times. The chain uses TRBV5-1 and TRBJ2-3; D unresolved. This CDR3 contains 17 residues. The germline V gene has CDR1 SGHRS and CDR2 YFSETQ. V lost 0 bases, J lost 1 base, and 15 bases lay in between. CDR3 sequence: CASSLAGPGSGTDTQYF. In nucleotides, the CDR3 is TGCGCCAGCAGCTTGGCAGGTCCGGGTAGTGGCACAGATACGCAGTATTTT.

V gene TRBV7-7 combines with J gene TRBJ2-7, with 7 bases aligning to TRBD1. The germline CDR1 and CDR2 sequences are SSHAT and FNYEAQ (reference sequence). Trimming removed 5 bases from V and 0 bases from J; junction bases left unmatched: 4. The CDR3 has 14 residues. The DNA of the CDR3 is TGTGCCAGCAGCCCGCGACAGGGCTCCTACGAGCAGTACTTC. This translates into CASSPRQGSYEQYF.

Many counts were recorded for this clonotype. The chain joins TRBV9 to TRBJ1-2; D may be TRBD1 (5 bases). The CDR3 extends over 13 amino acids. Germline V gene lookup returns CDR1 SGDLS and CDR2 YYNGEE. The V end lost 4 bases, the J end lost 2 bases, and 9 bases lay between the germline ends. CDR3 sequence reads: CASSLRDNYGYTF. DNA for the CDR3: TGTGCCAGCAGCTTACGGGACAACTATGGCTACACCTTC.

This clonotype showed up many times. The chain combines TRBV7-2 with TRBJ2-7; D might be TRBD2 (7 bases). Germline assignment: CDR1 SGHTA and CDR2 FQGNSA. This CDR3 has 15 amino acids. The V end lost 1 base, the J end lost 2 bases, and 12 bases lay between the germline ends. CDR3 protein: CASSLGGGGPYEQYF. For the CDR3, the DNA is TGTGCCAGCAGCTTAGGTGGGGGGGGCCCCTACGAGCAGTACTTC.

This clonotype was counted many times. V gene TRBV5-1 combines with J gene TRBJ2-3; 7 bases are a match to TRBD1. After removal of 4 bases from V and 2 bases from J, the junction contained 7 bases not matched to a gene. CDR1 SGHRS and CDR2 YFSETQ come from the germline V gene. CDR3 length: 15 residues. CDR3 region: CASSLGQVFTDTQYF. In DNA form, the CDR3 reads TGCGCCAGCAGCCTAGGACAGGTCTTCACAGATACGCAGTATTTT.

This clonotype appeared many times. The chain carries TRBV5-1 and TRBJ2-2; TRBD1 matches 12 bases. The CDR3 runs 16 residues. Germline values: CDR1 SGHRS, CDR2 YFSETQ. The V gene end was trimmed by 4 bases and the J gene end by 4 bases; junction bases not matched to a gene: 5. The CDR3 bases are TGCGCCAGCAGCCCGGGACAGGGGGCGATCACCGGGGAGCTGTTTTTT. Protein: CASSPGQGAITGELFF.

This clonotype showed up many times. The gene calls are TRBV5-1 and TRBJ2-7; D not resolved. This CDR3 has 17 amino acids. V dropped 4 bases and J dropped 4 bases, with 24 bases sitting between them. Germline V CDR1 and CDR2: SGHRS, YFSETQ. CDR3 protein: CASSPIHGRFLVYEQYF. DNA of the CDR3: TGCGCCAGCAGCCCGATTCACGGGCGCTTTCTAGTGTACGAGCAGTACTTC.

At least ten counts were recorded for this clonotype. The chain uses TRBV12-3 or TRBV12-4 and TRBJ1-1, with D perhaps TRBD1 (6 bases). The V gene lost 3 bases and the J gene lost 3 bases, with 11 bases spanning the gap. The CDR3 consists of 14 residues. Written as DNA, the CDR3 is TGTGCCAGCAGTTTTCAGGGGTGGGACACTGAAGCTTTCTTT. Residues: CASSFQGWDTEAFF.

This clonotype occurred many times. This chain joins TRBV4-2 and TRBJ2-2, with 10 bases that match TRBD1. Germline V gives CDR1 LGHNA, CDR2 YNFKEQ. With 3 bases clipped from V and 5 bases from J, the junction kept 9 bases outside the gene matches. This CDR3 contains 17 residues. The CDR3 is CASSQTPPGQGTGELFF. CDR3 DNA sequence: TGTGCCAGCAGCCAGACACCACCGGGACAGGGGACCGGGGAGCTGTTTTTT.

This chain connects TRBV5-1 to TRBJ2-5; D gene uncertain. Trimming removed 1 base from V and 5 bases from J, with 9 bases in between. CDR1 and CDR2 from the germline V gene are SGHRS and YFSETQ. This CDR3 spans 13 amino acids. The CDR3 region has the DNA TGCGCCAGCAGCTTGCAGGTGGAGGAGACCCAGTACTTC. Protein sequence: CASSLQVEETQYF.

In regard to this clonotype: A much larger clone differs by one base, so this may be a read error. J is TRBJ1-1 and V is TRBV9; 9 bases align to TRBD1. Trimming removed 3 bases from V and 5 bases from J; junction bases left unmatched: 14. The length of the CDR3 is 17 residues. Germline V CDR1 and CDR2: SGDLS, YYNGEE. The CDR3 DNA follows: TGTGCCAGCAGCGCTCGCGGTGGGTCGACAGGGGGGACTGAAGCTTTCTTT. It translates to CASSARGGSTGGTEAFF. The complete variable domain, with remaining parts taken from reference TRBV9 and TRBJ1-1, reads DSGVTQTPKHLITATGQRVTLRCSPRSGDLSVYWYQQSLDQGLQFLIQYYNGEERAKGNILERFSAQQFPDLHSELNLSSLELGDSALYFCASSARGGSTGGTEAFFGQGTRLTVV.

This clonotype was seen repeatedly, ten times or more. V is TRBV7-3 and J is TRBJ2-2, with D unclear. The germline V gene encodes CDR1 SGHTA and CDR2 FQGTGA. The CDR3 loop spans 13 amino acids. Between the trimmed V and J ends, which lost 5 bases and 6 bases, there was a span of 10 bases. CDR3 loop: CASSPHKAGELFF. DNA of the CDR3: TGTGCCAGCAGCCCCCACAAGGCCGGGGAGCTGTTTTTT.

This clonotype occurred many times. The chain couples TRBV20-1 to TRBJ2-2, with TRBD2 matching 10 bases. J gave up 9 bases and V 3 bases, and 10 bases lay outside the gene matches. CDR3 length: 15 residues. Germline V gene lookup returns CDR1 DFQATT and CDR2 SNEGSKA (reference sequence). CDR3 residues: CSARGPTSGSRELFF. CDR3 DNA sequence: TGCAGTGCTAGGGGCCCGACTAGCGGGTCCCGGGAGCTGTTTTTT.

The chain has TRBV7-8 and TRBJ2-7; D ambiguous. The germline V gene encodes CDR1 SGHVS and CDR2 FQNEAQ. The CDR3 is 13 residues long. Between the trimmed V and J ends, which lost 3 bases and 4 bases, there was a span of 10 bases. The chain's CDR3 is CASSFGRRYEQYF. CDR3 DNA sequence: TGTGCCAGCAGCTTTGGACGGCGGTACGAGCAGTACTTC.

This chain links TRBV7-9 with TRBJ2-2; 10 bases fit TRBD1. Germline lookup yields CDR1 SEHNR and CDR2 FQNEAQ (reference sequence). The CDR3 covers 13 residues. Losses at the gene ends were 10 bases for V and 4 bases for J; bases not matched to a gene: 3. The CDR3 sequence: CATRTGGTGELFF. CDR3 sequence (DNA): TGTGCCACCAGGACAGGGGGCACCGGGGAGCTGTTTTTT.

In its sample, this clonotype was seen many times. The gene calls are TRBV6-6 and TRBJ2-1; 8 bases are shared with TRBD2. The CDR3 is 13 residues long. After removal of 10 bases from V and 7 bases from J, the junction contained 9 bases not matched to a gene. CDR1 MNHNY and CDR2 SVGAGI come from the germline V gene (reference sequence). CDR3 nucleotide sequence: TGTGCCACTTGTCCGGGACTAGGAAATGAGCAGTTCTTC. It is translated as CATCPGLGNEQFF.

This clonotype was observed at least ten times. The V call is TRBV7-2, the J call TRBJ2-5, with TRBD2 matching over 12 bases. The CDR3 contains 14 residues. V dropped 5 bases and J dropped 7; count of bases not matched to a gene: 5. Germline CDR1 reads SGHTA; CDR2 reads FQGNSA. This CDR3 is CASSPSGGASTQYF. As DNA, the CDR3 is TGTGCCAGCAGCCCTAGCGGGGGGGCTTCGACCCAGTACTTC.

Concerning this clonotype itself: Sequence at one end of the junction differs from germline and may be a read error. The J gene is TRBJ2-1, the V gene TRBV2, with a possible D match to TRBD2 (5 bases). The CDR3 consists of 13 residues. The germline V gene encodes CDR1 SNHLY and CDR2 FYNNEI. The CDR3 region has the DNA TGTTCCAGCAGTACTCTAGCTTTCGGTGAGCAGTTCTTC. Translating it yields CSSSTLAFGEQFF.

This clonotype was recorded at least ten times. This chain links TRBV20-1 with TRBJ2-7; a weak D match, TRBD1 (5 bases). The CDR3 runs 12 residues. Germline CDR1 reads DFQATT; CDR2 reads SNEGSKA (reference sequence). V was cut by 6 bases and J by 0 bases, with 9 bases left in between. DNA for the CDR3: TGCAGTGCGGCTGACAGCTCCTACGAGCAGTACTTC. Amino acid sequence: CSAADSSYEQYF.

This clonotype was seen ten or more times. V and J are TRBV5-5 and TRBJ1-3; D not resolved. This CDR3 region has 17 residues. CDR1 is SGHKS and CDR2 is YYEKEE in the germline V gene (reference sequence). V gave up 4 bases and J gave up 0 bases, with 17 bases separating them. The CDR3 loop reads CASSLLQVPDSGNTIYF. The CDR3, as DNA: TGTGCCAGCAGCCTCCTTCAGGTCCCAGACTCTGGAAACACCATATATTTT.